This TCR beta chain came from a study of blood T cells in healthy people across ages (dated by TCRdb to the mid-2010s). Background on the whole study: Template switching captured roughly one uniquely barcoded TCR beta cDNA molecule per two T cells in model experiments. To track age-related changes in TCR beta repertoire diversity, the study relied on deep sequencing normalized with unique cDNA molecular identifiers. Donors were grouped into four age groups: young (average approximately 15 years), middle-aged (around 39), aged (roughly 62) and long-lived (just over 80). To avoid experimental bias, donors of different ages were randomly spread across the sequencing lanes. Two additional independent replicas of 1 million unique cDNA reads from the same blood draw were analyzed for two donors (one aged 18 to 29 and one aged 80 or older).

In the case of this clonotype: What antigen it recognizes has not been identified. No base-level quality is on record; no much larger clone is a single base apart.

The study at large found these results: Observed TCR beta diversity per million T cells fell roughly linearly with age, and a significant reduction was already apparent by age around 40. Bulk unsorted PBMC profiling prevented conclusive comparison of naive and antigen-experienced compartments. Observed TCR beta diversity correlated strongly with the percentage of naive T cells measured by flow cytometry. Donor CMV infection status was unknown, potentially confounding age-related changes in expanded clonotypes. Compared with the aged group, the long-lived group had more naive CD4+ T cells, fewer expanded clones and increased TCR diversity, a pattern suggesting age selection. Estimates of total diversity based on one million sequenced T cells were regarded as lower bounds and as underestimates.

The 40 or so donors, aged about 6 to 90 years, were systemically healthy Caucasian individuals from Russia. Each donor gave about 9.7 milliliters of peripheral blood, drawn into EDTA-treated Vacutainer tubes. Ficoll-Paque density-gradient centrifugation was used to isolate PBMCs, with at least 6.5 million per sample. Trizol reagent was used to extract total RNA from PBMCs, with at least 5.5 micrograms per sample. For every donor, an aliquot of PBMCs went through flow cytometry to measure the percentages of naive CD45RAhigh/CD27high T cells. Sequences MDHEN (CDR1) and SYDVKM (CDR2) are obtained from the germline V gene. Counted from cysteine to phenylalanine, this CDR3 has 14 amino acids. Only the CDR3 part of the read is kept: 42 bases, read in frame from the first base. Library creation used 5' RACE. TCRdb lists the instrument as Illumina HiSeq 2500. A second about 7 to 11 cycle PCR used a sample-barcoded 5' primer and a J-beta primer mix. A template-switch 5' adaptor carrying 12 random nucleotides introduced a unique molecular identifier onto each TCR beta cDNA molecule. Each sample yielded at least 3 million CDR3-containing paired-end reads. First-strand cDNA was synthesized from all RNA with the Mint cDNA synthesis kit, primed by a TRBC-specific oligonucleotide. Following uracil-DNA glycosylase treatment, a first 18-cycle PCR with universal primers M1SS and BC2_uni_R was performed on all cDNA. In the authors' own workflow: Each sample was normalized by randomly selecting 1 million high-quality reads, each carrying a distinct molecular identifier. Reads sharing molecular identifiers were discarded rather than binned into consensus sequences. MiTCR, with a Q25 quality threshold and the strictest error-elimination algorithm, was used for CDR3 identification, clonotype clustering and error correction. A nonparametric unseen species model using Euler transformation provided a lower-bound estimate of total TCR beta diversity. TCRdb redid the processing of the public reads, applying fastp at Q25 and MiXCR, and retained in-frame beta chains. Rows with a matching CDR3 protein are joined into one entry that keeps the most common DNA and genes. TCRdb assigned the V and J calls; the authors' analysis was not used. The sample table holds about 1,400,000 distinct CDR3 sequences, of which about 40% were seen once. The ten most abundant clones make up roughly 8.2% of the sample.

Sequenced: blood. The V and J genes are TRBV28 and TRBJ2-7, and TRBD2 matches 7 of the central bases. The end of the DNA is better explained by TRBJ2-4, so the J call may be wrong. The sequence came from a woman between 18 and 30 years old in good health. Read as DNA, the sequence is TGTGCCAGCAGTTCCGGGGGACTAAAAAACATTCAGTACTTC. It translates as CASSSGGLKNIQYF.